A single sample gave rise to the 8 T cell receptor beta chains below, sequenced in a study of T cell clusters in autoimmune cytopenias. TRB was amplified by touch-down multiplex PCR, primer pools A and B combined. TCRdb reprocessed the multiplex PCR reads, with one entry per CDR3 protein and no DNA. This listing includes 6,800 or so distinct CDR3 sequences. Some 38,000 genome equivalents of blood DNA were amplified for TRB. The sample was also reused in another study, on T cell repertoires in aging, cancer and after chemotherapy.

The sequenced material came from peripheral blood. Receptor source: a human donor in good health.

Judged by frequency, this clonotype is medium-sized. J is TRBJ1-4 and V is TRBV6-6. CDR3 length: 15 amino acids. Germline lookup yields CDR1 MNHNY and CDR2 SVGAGI (reference sequence). The CDR3 spells CASVRNHATNEKLFF.

Judged by frequency, this clonotype is medium-sized. The chain links TRBV7-6 to TRBJ2-3; TCRdb's assignment of TRBD1 cannot be checked, as there is no DNA. The CDR3 has 18 amino acids. In germline, CDR1 is SGHVS, CDR2 FNYEAQ. The CDR3 reads CASSLVGASDGHTDTQYF.

The chain links TRBV6-1 to TRBJ2-7; with no DNA, the TCRdb D assignment of TRBD2 cannot be verified. Germline V gives CDR1 MNHNS, CDR2 SASEGT. CDR3 length equals 15 residues. The CDR3 spells CASSEAASFPYEQYF.

The chain carries TRBV10-3 and TRBJ2-7; TCRdb designates TRBD1, a call that cannot be tested without DNA. This CDR3 has 15 residues. CDR1 and CDR2 from the germline V gene are ENHRY and SYGVKD. This chain's CDR3 is CAISEGQGAIYEQYF.

The chain joins TRBV19 to TRBJ1-1. The length of the CDR3 is 12 residues. CDR1 and CDR2 from the germline V gene are LNHDA and SQIVND (reference sequence). This CDR3 is CASISVNTEAFF.

Frequency places this clonotype as medium-sized. The chain uses TRBV19 and TRBJ2-2; TCRdb selects TRBD1, and the lack of DNA leaves this call unchecked. Per the germline V gene, CDR1 is LNHDA and CDR2 is SQIVND (reference sequence). The CDR3 has 16 amino acids. Here the CDR3 reads CASSHPVGQGNGELFF.

The chain uses TRBV12-3 or TRBV12-4 and TRBJ1-3; the TCRdb D gene call, TRBD1, has no DNA to confirm it. The CDR3 runs 15 residues. The CDR3 protein is CASRRDRISGNTIYF.

This chain uses TRBV30 with TRBJ1-1; the D call from TCRdb, TRBD1, cannot be confirmed without DNA. The CDR3 has 14 residues. Germline assignment: CDR1 GTSNPN and CDR2 SVGIG (reference sequence). CDR3 sequence reads: CAWSVGSPNTEAFF.